The 10 T cell receptor beta chains below were found in one sample sequenced in a study of T cell responses to AZD1222 COVID-19 vaccine. Libraries were prepared by immunoSEQ multiplex PCR; TCRdb keeps only in-frame clonotypes and omits some of them. Of 70,000 to 75,000 clones listed, 80% are singletons. This material consisted of peripheral blood, taken 28 days after the second AZD1222 dose. The receptor source for this set is an adult who received the AZD1222 COVID-19 vaccine.

The chain has TRBV6-2 or TRBV6-3 and TRBJ1-3; D may be TRBD1 (5 bases). Germline assignment: CDR1 MNHEY and CDR2 SVGEGT. Trimming removed 4 bases at V and 0 bases at J, with 10 bases between. The CDR3 covers 15 residues. CDR3 DNA: TGTGCCAGCAGTTTCGCAGGGTCCTCTGGAAACACCATATATTTT. The encoded protein is CASSFAGSSGNTIYF.

This rearrangement joins TRBV5-4 to TRBJ2-1; weak D call: TRBD2 (6 bases). The germline V gene has CDR1 SGHNT and CDR2 YYREEE (reference sequence). The V end was cut by 4 bases, the J end by 4 bases, with 15 bases between. The CDR3 length is 15 residues. The CDR3 loop is CASSLWPAGYNEQFF. For the CDR3, the DNA is TGTGCCAGCAGCCTCTGGCCGGCGGGGTACAATGAGCAGTTCTTC.

The V gene is TRBV3-1 (or the pseudogene TRBV3-2), the J gene TRBJ1-3, with a weak D call TRBD1 (5 bases). The V end lost 0 bases, the J end lost 9 bases, and 18 bases lay between the germline ends. The length of the CDR3 is 16 residues. Germline V lookup: CDR1 LGHDT, CDR2 YNNKEL (reference sequence). The chain's CDR3 is CASSQDRVGLLGTIYF. CDR3 coding DNA: TGTGCCAGCAGCCAAGATCGAGTGGGGCTGCTTGGCACCATATATTTT.

This chain joins TRBV5-1 and TRBJ2-3, with a weak D call TRBD1 (6 bases). Trimming removed 5 bases from V and 5 bases from J, with 9 bases in between. CDR1 and CDR2 from the germline V gene are SGHRS and YFSETQ. The CDR3 contains 12 residues. The CDR3 DNA follows: TGCGCCAGCAGACGACAGGAAGATACGCAGTATTTT. This translates into CASRRQEDTQYF.

V is TRBV7-9 and J is TRBJ2-5; D gene uncertain. This CDR3 region has 13 residues. Germline V CDR1 and CDR2: SEHNR, FQNEAQ (reference sequence). The V end lost 1 base, the J end lost 7 bases, and 10 bases lay between the germline ends. The CDR3 nucleotides read TGTGCCAGCAGCTTAGAGGTCGCGAGGACCCAGTACTTC. This gives the protein CASSLEVARTQYF.

This clone was found once. In nucleotides, the CDR3 is TGCGCCAGCAGCTTTGGTGGGCCGGTAGCTTTCTTT. Protein product: CASSFGGPVAFF. This chain links TRBV5-1 with TRBJ1-1; D remains unclear. The germline V gene has CDR1 SGHRS and CDR2 YFSETQ. This CDR3 has 12 amino acids. V was clipped by 2 bases and J by 10 bases, with 12 bases between them.

CDR3 coding DNA: TGCAGTGCTAGAAGGGGGGCTACGCAGTATTTT. It translates to CSARRGATQYF. This chain connects TRBV20-1 to TRBJ2-3; D tentatively fits TRBD1 or TRBD2 (6 bases each). V dropped 2 bases and J dropped 8 bases, with 8 bases sitting between them. CDR1 DFQATT and CDR2 SNEGSKA come from the germline V gene (reference sequence). The CDR3 spans 11 residues.

The chain recombines TRBV28 with TRBJ2-3; perhaps TRBD2 as D (5 bases). This CDR3 has 15 residues. Germline V lookup: CDR1 MDHEN, CDR2 SYDVKM. Trimming cost V 1 base and J 1 base, with 9 bases left between them. CDR3 coding DNA: TGTGCCAGCAGTTTATTCGGGATAGGCACAGATACGCAGTATTTT. Translated, it gives CASSLFGIGTDTQYF.

J is TRBJ2-1 and V is TRBV7-9, with TRBD1 identical over 7 bases. The CDR3 length is 15 residues. V trimming: 5 bases; J trimming: 1 base; junction bases outside the gene matches: 5. Germline V CDR1 and CDR2: SEHNR, FQNEAQ (reference sequence). CDR3 sequence reads: CASSQGTVSYNEQFF. The CDR3 bases are TGTGCCAGCAGCCAGGGGACAGTATCCTACAATGAGCAGTTCTTC.

The chain has TRBV10-1 and TRBJ2-3; D is perhaps TRBD1 or TRBD2 (5 bases each). Germline-derived CDR1 and CDR2 are WNHNN and SYGVQD (reference sequence). The CDR3 totals 18 residues. Trimming shortened V by 3 bases and J by 1 base, and 20 bases separated the two germline ends. CDR3 loop: CASSDALVWGIGTDTQYF. The CDR3 bases are TGCGCCAGCAGTGATGCACTGGTCTGGGGGATTGGCACAGATACGCAGTATTTT.